This TCR beta chain emerged from a study of radiation and T cells in renal cell carcinoma (dated by TCRdb to 2019 to 2021). For context, the study as a whole: The samples were drawn from a clinical trial, where primary renal cell carcinomas were treated with 15 Gy of stereotactic body radiation therapy and then removed by nephrectomy 4 weeks afterward. In total, 50 or so samples, comprising around 25 tumors and roughly 27 peripheral blood samples, were subjected to TCR beta sequencing. A total of 3.5 million to 4.5 million unique CDR3 nucleotide sequences, encoding roughly 3,000,000 unique CDR3 amino acid sequences, were found across all 55 or so samples.

TCR beta libraries were generated from genomic DNA with the immunoSEQ kit, following the manufacturer's recommendations. To prepare the libraries, a first multiplex PCR with proprietary primers was run, followed by a second PCR that added unique barcodes, and a bead cleanup was done after each round. Each sample batch included a kit-provided positive control reaction and a negative control reaction. The final libraries were assessed on an Agilent 4200 TapeStation D1000 ScreenTape, pooled by volume, and quantified by qPCR. An Illumina NextSeq500 fitted with a MidOutput 150-cycle cartridge performed the sequencing, running 156 Read1 cycles and 15 Index1 cycles with the kit's custom primers. The pooled library was loaded at 0.9 to 1 pM with an approximately 18% PhiX control spike-in. In the authors' own workflow: Vendor-processed data were analyzed in R, with a clonotype defined as all T cells sharing the same CDR3 nucleotide sequence. In the clone abundance analyses, frequencies in each sample were normalized to that sample's 10,000 most abundant clones. Public T cell clones, which averaged fewer than five per sample, were removed prior to analysis. An abundance difference of at least 32-fold between compartments was the criterion for calling clonotypes tumor-enriched or baseline blood-enriched. A beta-binomial differential abundance model was applied to find clonotypes that expanded or contracted between blood time points. The Baroni-Urbani and Buser coefficient was used to measure tumor-blood repertoire similarity, and groups were compared with two-tailed Wilcoxon tests in R. As stored in TCRdb, this immuneACCESS dataset retains in-frame rearrangements with V and J assigned. A fraction of the clones does not appear; measured against another copy, unresolved V genes explain less than half of the discrepancy, and the remainder lacks a known reason. V and J calls and clone size are given by that table; D and trimming were obtained from the DNA. This sample is represented by around 76,000 clones; roughly 80% of them were singletons. Clones ranked in the top ten supply 5.8% of the sample.

The intended sense of this specimen's time point label: blood 2 weeks post-SBRT. This specimen's treatment or condition label, per the study, means: 15 Gy SBRT to primary tumor, nephrectomy 4 weeks later. To follow tumor-enriched clonotypes, serial peripheral blood was collected from radiation-treated patients at baseline and at 2 weeks and 4 weeks after SBRT. Renal cell carcinoma with clear cell pathology was present in all patients. The QIAamp DNA Blood Mini Kit (Qiagen) was used to prepare genomic DNA for TCR sequencing. The analyses included just those samples that passed every quality control check. The investigation overall reported the following: Top tumor clonotypes rose in blood from baseline to 2 weeks post-radiation, then contracted by 4 weeks, suggesting transient expansion of tumor-resident clones. Because no pretreatment tumor biopsies were available, whether clonotypes were present in the tumor at baseline could not be determined. Changes in the blood repertoire were not tracked past 4 weeks after treatment. Because the trial had a single-armed design, the trial could not examine how radiation dose or scheduling affected the TCR repertoire.

Remarks on this clone: The specificity of this receptor is unknown. Per-nucleotide qualities are absent, and no much larger clonotype sits a single base away.

V loses 5 bases, J loses 5 bases, and the germline ends lie 15 bases apart. The CDR3 has 15 amino acids, counting the end cysteine and phenylalanine. The read is trimmed to its CDR3 DNA, 45 bases read in frame from base 1. Looking up the germline V gene yields CDR1 MNHEY and CDR2 SVGAGI. Here the chain combines TRBV6-5 and TRBJ1-4; a tentative D call is TRBD1 (6 bases match). The receptor's source is a man aged 60 to 75 with renal cell carcinoma. The sequencing used blood, collected from a patient whose treatment included radiotherapy and nephrectomy. The CDR3 protein sequence reads: CASSATGAENEKLFF. The DNA sequence is given as TGTGCCAGCAGTGCCACGGGGGCGGAGAATGAAAAACTGTTTTTT.